This T cell receptor beta chain appears in the sequencing data of a study of cytomegalovirus exposure and HLA in healthy donors. General study points: A previous analysis found most TCR beta V segments productive roughly 87% or roughly 30% of the time. Most TCR sequences were seen very rarely across donors, but some public TCRs occurred in many. The authors later linked a missense DCLRE1C variant to TCR beta V- and J-gene trimming.

Primers: 60 Vbeta forward and 13 Jbeta reverse. Data came from immunoSEQ multiplex PCR; TCRdb stores just in-frame clones and leaves some out. The table includes about 160,000 clones, 73% detected once. All the people who gave samples were healthy bone marrow donors. This CDR3 region has 12 residues. The V gene end was trimmed by 10 bases and the J gene end by 5 bases; junction bases not matched to a gene: 6. Germline V gene sequence: CDR1 ENHRY, CDR2 SYGVKD. This clone came up a few times. As yet, its antigen is unknown. The chain links TRBV10-3 to TRBJ2-7; 9 nucleotides line up with TRBD1. The sequenced material came from PBMCs. The TCR comes from a woman aged 18 to 35 in good health and CMV-seronegative. CDR3 amino acids: CATRDRADEQYF. In DNA form, the CDR3 reads TGTGCCACCCGGGACAGGGCGGACGAGCAGTACTTC.